This T cell receptor beta chain was recorded in a study of CD8 T cells in ankylosing spondylitis. TCRdb re-called the 5' RACE reads through MiXCR, storing one row per CDR3 protein. The sample includes about 230,000 distinct CDR3 sequences, 7.5% to 9.5% of them seen just once. In its sample, this clonotype was seen many times. Its antigen is not identified. The germline gives CDR1 DFQATT, CDR2 SNEGSKA (reference sequence). The CDR3 extends over 14 amino acids. Trimming took off 8 bases at V and 0 bases at J, with 15 bases between the two ends. Study-wide findings and caveats: Earlier literature documents some of the motif variants in reactive arthritis synovial fluid and blood. Disease-associated clones were reportedly significantly overrepresented in matched ankylosing spondylitis synovial fluid. Roughly eight highly homologous variants made up a TCR beta motif that seemed to typify ankylosing spondylitis blood.

The sequence was collected from a female donor with ankylosing spondylitis or in good health (not recorded which). Sequenced input: blood, either unsorted or a sorted T cell fraction (not recorded which). The chain recombines TRBV20-1 with TRBJ2-3, with D perhaps TRBD2 (5 bases). This CDR3 reads CSCPGSASTDTQYF. CDR3 nucleotide sequence: TGCAGTTGCCCTGGTAGCGCCAGCACAGATACGCAGTATTTT.